The entry below describes one TCR beta chain. Only in-frame clones appear in the TCRdb table, and some are missing; sequencing was by immunoSEQ multiplex PCR. The repertoire consists of almost 200,000 clones, with around 79% occurring once and the leading ten covering almost 6%. The junction had 16 bases not matched to a gene; V was cut back by 0 bases and J by 2 bases. The CDR3 is 20 amino acids. Germline V gene lookup returns CDR1 LGHNA and CDR2 YNFKEQ. The record originates from a study of blood T cell repertoires in COVID-19. What was sequenced was peripheral blood. The source of this sequence is a middle-aged woman with COVID-19, enrolled during active disease. The V gene is TRBV4-2, the J gene TRBJ2-7; the match to TRBD2 covers 10 bases. The CDR3 is CASSQDSLTSGSHAAYEQYF. The CDR3, as DNA: TGTGCCAGCAGCCAAGATAGCCTGACTAGCGGGTCCCACGCCGCCTACGAGCAGTACTTC.